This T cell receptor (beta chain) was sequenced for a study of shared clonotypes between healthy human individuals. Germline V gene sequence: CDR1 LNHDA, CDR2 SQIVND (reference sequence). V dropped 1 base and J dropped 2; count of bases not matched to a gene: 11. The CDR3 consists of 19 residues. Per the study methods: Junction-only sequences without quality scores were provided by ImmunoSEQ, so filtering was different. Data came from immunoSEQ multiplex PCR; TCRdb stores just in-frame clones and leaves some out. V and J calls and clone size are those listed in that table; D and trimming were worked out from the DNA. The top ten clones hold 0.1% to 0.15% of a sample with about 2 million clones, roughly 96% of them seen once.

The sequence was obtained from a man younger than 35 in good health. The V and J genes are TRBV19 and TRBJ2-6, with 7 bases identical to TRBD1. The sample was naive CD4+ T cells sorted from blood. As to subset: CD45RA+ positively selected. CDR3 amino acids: CASSIGADRIGPGANVLTF. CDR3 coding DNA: TGTGCCAGTAGTATAGGGGCGGACAGGATTGGCCCTGGGGCCAACGTCCTGACTTTC. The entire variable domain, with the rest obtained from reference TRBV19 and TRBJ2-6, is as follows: DGGITQSPKYLFRKEGQNVTLSCEQNLNHDAMYWYRQDPGQGLRLIYYSQIVNDFQKGDIAEGYSVSREKKESFPLTVTSAQKNPTAFYLCASSIGADRIGPGANVLTFGAGSRLTVL.